This is a list of T cell receptor beta chains from one sample in a study of blood T cell repertoires in COVID-19. Only in-frame clones appear in the TCRdb table, and some are missing; sequencing was by immunoSEQ multiplex PCR. This sample has tens of thousands of clones, with nearly 90% found just once. What was sequenced was peripheral blood. These receptor sequences come from a man in his sixties with COVID-19, enrolled during active disease. Each CDR3 is given with its conserved first and last residue. D genes are given only for firm matches. Size tells how often a clone was seen (once, few, many) or the class of an expanded clone, and some rows leave it out.

clone_size: NA
d_call: TRBD1
v_call: TRBV3-1/TRBV3-2
j_call: TRBJ1-3
cdr3_aa: CASSHTGAGNTIYF
cdr3_nt: TGTGCCAGCAGCCATACAGGGGCTGGAAACACCATATATTTT

clone_size: NA
d_call: TRBD2
v_call: TRBV28
j_call: TRBJ2-1
cdr3_aa: CASREGTTPSEQFF
cdr3_nt: TGTGCCAGCAGGGAAGGGACTACCCCCAGTGAGCAGTTCTTC

clone_size: NA
d_call: NA
v_call: TRBV5-1
j_call: TRBJ2-7
cdr3_aa: CASSLGGGAEQYF
cdr3_nt: TGCGCCAGCAGCTTGGGTGGGGGCGCCGAGCAGTACTTC

clone_size: NA
d_call: NA
v_call: TRBV9
j_call: TRBJ1-3
cdr3_aa: CASGGRSSGNTIYF
cdr3_nt: TGTGCCAGCGGAGGACGGAGCTCTGGAAACACCATATATTTT

clone_size: NA
d_call: NA
v_call: TRBV24-1
j_call: TRBJ2-3
cdr3_aa: CATSDLFGSTDTQYF
cdr3_nt: TGTGCCACCAGTGATTTGTTTGGCAGCACAGATACGCAGTATTTT

clone_size: NA
d_call: NA
v_call: TRBV29-1
j_call: TRBJ1-5
cdr3_aa: CSVGGGGSNQPQHF
cdr3_nt: TGCAGCGTTGGGGGCGGGGGGAGCAATCAGCCCCAGCATTTT

clone_size: NA
d_call: TRBD2
v_call: TRBV6-5
j_call: TRBJ2-1
cdr3_aa: CASRPLAGGNNEQFF
cdr3_nt: TGTGCCAGCAGACCTCTAGCGGGAGGCAACAATGAGCAGTTCTTC

clone_size: NA
d_call: TRBD1
v_call: TRBV28
j_call: TRBJ2-7
cdr3_aa: CASSPPRDRSGSSAYEQYF
cdr3_nt: TGTGCCAGCAGTCCTCCCCGGGACAGGTCAGGCTCTTCGGCCTACGAGCAGTACTTC

clone_size: NA
d_call: TRBD2
v_call: TRBV3-1/TRBV3-2
j_call: TRBJ2-3
cdr3_aa: CASSQPWTSGSGDTQYF
cdr3_nt: TGTGCCAGCAGCCAACCCTGGACTAGCGGGAGTGGAGATACGCAGTATTTT

clone_size: NA
d_call: NA
v_call: TRBV16
j_call: TRBJ1-2
cdr3_aa: CASSQSGIGNFGENYGYTF
cdr3_nt: TGTGCCAGCAGCCAATCGGGCATTGGAAATTTCGGCGAAAACTATGGCTACACCTTC

clone_size: NA
d_call: TRBD2
v_call: TRBV15
j_call: TRBJ2-7
cdr3_aa: CATSRGTSGRFSYEQYF
cdr3_nt: TGTGCCACCAGCAGAGGGACTAGCGGGAGGTTCTCCTACGAGCAGTACTTC

clone_size: NA
d_call: TRBD1
v_call: TRBV18
j_call: TRBJ1-5
cdr3_aa: CASSSRDRGSNQPQHF
cdr3_nt: TGTGCCAGCTCATCCCGGGACAGGGGATCCAATCAGCCCCAGCATTTT

clone_size: NA
d_call: TRBD1
v_call: TRBV7-2
j_call: TRBJ2-7
cdr3_aa: CASSPEVGQGSYEQYF
cdr3_nt: TGTGCCAGCAGCCCGGAGGTGGGACAGGGGTCCTACGAGCAGTACTTC

clone_size: NA
d_call: TRBD1
v_call: TRBV2
j_call: TRBJ2-7
cdr3_aa: CASSPRQGGSEQYF
cdr3_nt: TGTGCCAGCAGTCCCCGACAGGGTGGGTCGGAGCAGTACTTC

clone_size: NA
d_call: TRBD1
v_call: TRBV28
j_call: TRBJ2-7
cdr3_aa: CASSSPQDRGRYEQYF
cdr3_nt: TGTGCCAGCAGTTCCCCTCAGGACAGGGGGCGGTACGAGCAGTACTTC

clone_size: NA
d_call: NA
v_call: TRBV29-1
j_call: TRBJ1-1
cdr3_aa: CSVLAGLDTEAFF
cdr3_nt: TGCAGCGTTTTGGCAGGGCTAGACACTGAAGCTTTCTTT

clone_size: few
d_call: NA
v_call: TRBV12-3/TRBV12-4
j_call: TRBJ1-5
cdr3_aa: CASSLTGTQHF
cdr3_nt: TGTGCCAGCAGTTTAACGGGTACCCAGCATTTT

clone_size: once
d_call: NA
v_call: TRBV5-1
j_call: TRBJ1-1
cdr3_aa: CASSLDRQVGSEAFF
cdr3_nt: TGCGCCAGCAGCTTGGACCGACAGGTAGGATCTGAAGCTTTCTTT

clone_size: NA
d_call: TRBD2
v_call: TRBV5-5
j_call: TRBJ2-1
cdr3_aa: CASSTLTSGEYNEQFF
cdr3_nt: TGTGCCAGCAGCACACTTACTAGCGGCGAATACAATGAGCAGTTCTTC

clone_size: NA
d_call: TRBD1
v_call: TRBV9
j_call: TRBJ2-1
cdr3_aa: CARDRQGDGWFGYNEQFF
cdr3_nt: TGTGCCAGGGACCGGCAGGGGGATGGTTGGTTTGGCTACAATGAGCAGTTCTTC

clone_size: few
d_call: TRBD1
v_call: TRBV25-1
j_call: TRBJ2-7
cdr3_aa: CASSEWWTGNYEQYF
cdr3_nt: TGTGCCAGCAGTGAATGGTGGACAGGTAACTACGAGCAGTACTTC

clone_size: NA
d_call: TRBD1
v_call: TRBV29-1
j_call: TRBJ1-1
cdr3_aa: CSGQGGGNTEAFF
cdr3_nt: TGCAGCGGCCAGGGGGGAGGGAACACTGAAGCTTTCTTT

clone_size: NA
d_call: NA
v_call: TRBV12-3/TRBV12-4
j_call: TRBJ2-5
cdr3_aa: CASKRTDQETQYF
cdr3_nt: TGTGCCAGCAAGAGGACAGATCAAGAGACCCAGTACTTC

clone_size: NA
d_call: NA
v_call: TRBV6-2/TRBV6-3
j_call: TRBJ1-5
cdr3_aa: CASSYSLQELQGHSNQPQHF
cdr3_nt: TGTGCCAGCAGTTACTCCCTACAGGAGTTACAAGGTCATAGCAATCAGCCCCAGCATTTT

clone_size: NA
d_call: TRBD1
v_call: TRBV11-3
j_call: TRBJ1-1
cdr3_aa: CASSVQGASTEAFF
cdr3_nt: TGTGCCAGCAGCGTCCAGGGGGCGAGCACTGAAGCTTTCTTT

clone_size: NA
d_call: NA
v_call: TRBV5-4
j_call: TRBJ2-1
cdr3_aa: CASNVVGHSSSYNEQFF
cdr3_nt: TGTGCCAGCAACGTTGTGGGACATTCGAGCTCCTACAATGAGCAGTTCTTC

clone_size: NA
d_call: NA
v_call: TRBV2
j_call: TRBJ1-5
cdr3_aa: CASNGGSNQPQHF
cdr3_nt: TGTGCCAGCAATGGAGGTAGCAATCAGCCCCAGCATTTT

clone_size: NA
d_call: TRBD2
v_call: TRBV12-3/TRBV12-4
j_call: TRBJ2-7
cdr3_aa: CASSPTSAYEQYF
cdr3_nt: TGTGCCAGCAGTCCCACTAGCGCCTACGAGCAGTACTTC

clone_size: few
d_call: TRBD1
v_call: TRBV30
j_call: TRBJ2-7
cdr3_aa: CAWSVGQGTYEQYF
cdr3_nt: TGTGCCTGGAGTGTGGGACAGGGGACCTACGAGCAGTACTTC

clone_size: NA
d_call: NA
v_call: TRBV6-6
j_call: TRBJ1-3
cdr3_aa: CASSYSPGSGNTIYF
cdr3_nt: TGTGCCAGCAGTTACTCGCCCGGGAGTGGAAACACCATATATTTT

clone_size: once
d_call: TRBD1
v_call: TRBV19
j_call: TRBJ2-3
cdr3_aa: CASTATGGGTDTQYF
cdr3_nt: TGTGCCAGTACCGCAACAGGGGGCGGCACAGATACGCAGTATTTT

clone_size: few
d_call: NA
v_call: TRBV11-3
j_call: TRBJ2-7
cdr3_aa: CASSFSQGSSEQYF
cdr3_nt: TGTGCCAGCAGCTTCTCCCAGGGCTCATCCGAGCAGTACTTC

clone_size: NA
d_call: NA
v_call: TRBV27
j_call: TRBJ2-7
cdr3_aa: CASSSGYEQYF
cdr3_nt: TGTGCCAGCAGTTCGGGGTACGAGCAGTACTTC

clone_size: NA
d_call: NA
v_call: TRBV5-4
j_call: TRBJ2-7
cdr3_aa: CASSLGQGGANEQYF
cdr3_nt: TGTGCCAGCAGCTTGGGGCAGGGAGGAGCAAACGAGCAGTACTTC

clone_size: NA
d_call: NA
v_call: TRBV4-1
j_call: TRBJ1-2
cdr3_aa: CASSQGQFNYGYTF
cdr3_nt: TGCGCCAGCAGCCAAGGTCAATTTAACTATGGCTACACCTTC

clone_size: NA
d_call: NA
v_call: TRBV11-2
j_call: TRBJ2-3
cdr3_aa: CASSLEGRQAQYF
cdr3_nt: TGTGCCAGCAGCTTAGAGGGGAGACAGGCGCAGTATTTT

clone_size: NA
d_call: TRBD2
v_call: TRBV28
j_call: TRBJ2-3
cdr3_aa: CASSPLAATTGPDTQYF
cdr3_nt: TGTGCCAGCAGCCCTCTAGCGGCCACAACGGGTCCAGATACGCAGTATTTT

clone_size: NA
d_call: TRBD2
v_call: TRBV19
j_call: TRBJ2-4
cdr3_aa: CASSPTSAQNIQYF
cdr3_nt: TGTGCCAGTAGCCCGACTAGCGCCCAAAACATTCAGTACTTC

clone_size: NA
d_call: NA
v_call: TRBV9
j_call: TRBJ2-2
cdr3_aa: CATVLEASDRGAVF
cdr3_nt: TGTGCCACCGTCCTCGAGGCCTCCGACCGGGGAGCTGTTTTT

clone_size: NA
d_call: NA
v_call: TRBV6-6
j_call: TRBJ2-1
cdr3_aa: CASGGASGQFF
cdr3_nt: TGTGCCAGCGGGGGGGCTAGCGGGCAGTTCTTC

clone_size: NA
d_call: TRBD1
v_call: TRBV5-8
j_call: TRBJ1-6
cdr3_aa: CASSLRLQGARNSPLHF
cdr3_nt: TGTGCCAGCAGCTTGAGGCTTCAGGGGGCGCGGAATTCACCCCTCCACTTT

clone_size: NA
d_call: NA
v_call: TRBV19
j_call: TRBJ2-1
cdr3_aa: CASSDIETELQFF
cdr3_nt: TGTGCCAGTAGCGATATTGAGACAGAGTTGCAGTTCTTC

clone_size: NA
d_call: TRBD2
v_call: TRBV7-9
j_call: TRBJ2-3
cdr3_aa: CASSLGLARTDTQYF
cdr3_nt: TGTGCCAGCAGCTTAGGACTAGCCCGCACAGATACGCAGTATTTT